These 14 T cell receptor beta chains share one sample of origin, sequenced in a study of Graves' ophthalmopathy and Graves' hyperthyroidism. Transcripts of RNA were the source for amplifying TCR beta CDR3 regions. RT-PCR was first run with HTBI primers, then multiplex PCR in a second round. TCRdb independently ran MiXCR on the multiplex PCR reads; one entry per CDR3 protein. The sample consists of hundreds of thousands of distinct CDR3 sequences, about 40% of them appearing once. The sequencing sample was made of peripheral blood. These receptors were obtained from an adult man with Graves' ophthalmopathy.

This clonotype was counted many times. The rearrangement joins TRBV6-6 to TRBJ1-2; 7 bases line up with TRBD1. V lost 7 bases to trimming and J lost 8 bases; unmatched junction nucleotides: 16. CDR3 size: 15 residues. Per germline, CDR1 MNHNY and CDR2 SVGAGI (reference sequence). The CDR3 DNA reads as TGTGCCAGCACCGAGGCCGGGACAGCCGGTATCGGCTACACCTTC. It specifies CASTEAGTAGIGYTF.

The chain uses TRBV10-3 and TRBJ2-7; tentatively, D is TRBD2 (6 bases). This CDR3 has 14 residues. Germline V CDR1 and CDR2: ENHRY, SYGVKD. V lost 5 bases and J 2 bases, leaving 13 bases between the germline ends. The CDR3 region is CAISRAGVAYEQYF. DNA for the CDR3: TGTGCCATCAGTAGAGCGGGTGTAGCCTACGAGCAGTACTTC.

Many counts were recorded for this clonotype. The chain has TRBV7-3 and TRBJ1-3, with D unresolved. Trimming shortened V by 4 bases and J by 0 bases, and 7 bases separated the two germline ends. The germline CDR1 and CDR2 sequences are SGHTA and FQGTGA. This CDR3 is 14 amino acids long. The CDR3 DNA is TGTGCCAGCAGCTCGGGCAACTCTGGAAACACCATATATTTT. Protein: CASSSGNSGNTIYF.

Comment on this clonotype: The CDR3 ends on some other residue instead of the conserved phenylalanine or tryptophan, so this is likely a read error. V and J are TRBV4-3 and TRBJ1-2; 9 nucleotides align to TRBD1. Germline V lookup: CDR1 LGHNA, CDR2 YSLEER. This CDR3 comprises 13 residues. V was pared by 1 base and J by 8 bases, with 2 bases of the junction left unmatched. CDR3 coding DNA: TGCGCCAGCAGCCAAGGACAGGGGGAGGGCTACACCCTC. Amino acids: CASSQGQGEGYTL.

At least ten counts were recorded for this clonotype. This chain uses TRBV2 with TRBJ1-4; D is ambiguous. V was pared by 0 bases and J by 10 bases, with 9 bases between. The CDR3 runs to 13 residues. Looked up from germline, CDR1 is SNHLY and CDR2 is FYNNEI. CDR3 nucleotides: TGTGCCAGCAGTGAAGCGAGGGTCGGAAAACTGTTTTTT. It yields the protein CASSEARVGKLFF.

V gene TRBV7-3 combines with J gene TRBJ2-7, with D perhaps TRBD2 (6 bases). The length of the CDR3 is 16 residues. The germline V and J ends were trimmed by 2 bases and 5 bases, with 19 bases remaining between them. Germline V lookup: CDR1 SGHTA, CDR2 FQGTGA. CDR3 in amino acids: CASSLPQAGPGHEQYF. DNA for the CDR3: TGTGCCAGCAGCTTACCCCAGGCGGGGCCGGGGCACGAGCAGTACTTC. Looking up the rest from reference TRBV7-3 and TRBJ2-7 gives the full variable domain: GAGVSQTPSNKVTEKGKYVELRCDPISGHTALYWYRQSLGQGPEFLIYFQGTGAADDSGLPNDRFFAVRPEGSVSTLKIQRTERGDSAVYLCASSLPQAGPGHEQYFGPGTRLTVT.

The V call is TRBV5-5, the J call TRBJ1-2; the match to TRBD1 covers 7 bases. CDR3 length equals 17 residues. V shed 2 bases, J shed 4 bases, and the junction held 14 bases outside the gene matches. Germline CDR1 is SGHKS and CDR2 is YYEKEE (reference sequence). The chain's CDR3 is CASSFLTTGVGSYGYTF. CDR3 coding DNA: TGTGCCAGCAGCTTCCTCACAACAGGGGTAGGGAGCTATGGCTACACCTTC. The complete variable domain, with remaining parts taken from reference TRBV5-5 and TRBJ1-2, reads DAGVTQSPTHLIKTRGQQVTLRCSPISGHKSVSWYQQVLGQGPQFIFQYYEKEERGRGNFPDRFSARQFPNYSSELNVNALLLGDSALYLCASSFLTTGVGSYGYTFGSGTRLTVV.

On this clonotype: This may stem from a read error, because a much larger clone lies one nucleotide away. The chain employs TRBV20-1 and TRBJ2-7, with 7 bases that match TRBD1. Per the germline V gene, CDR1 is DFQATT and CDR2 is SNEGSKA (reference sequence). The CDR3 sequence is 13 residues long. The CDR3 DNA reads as TGCAGTGCTAGAGATGGGACAGACTACGAGCAGGACTTC. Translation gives CSARDGTDYEQDF.

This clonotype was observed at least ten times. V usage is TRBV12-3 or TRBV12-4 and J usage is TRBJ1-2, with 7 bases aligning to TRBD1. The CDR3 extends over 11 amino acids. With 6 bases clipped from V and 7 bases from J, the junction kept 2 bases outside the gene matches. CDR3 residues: CASSYRGGYTF. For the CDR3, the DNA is TGTGCCAGCAGCTACAGGGGTGGCTACACCTTC.

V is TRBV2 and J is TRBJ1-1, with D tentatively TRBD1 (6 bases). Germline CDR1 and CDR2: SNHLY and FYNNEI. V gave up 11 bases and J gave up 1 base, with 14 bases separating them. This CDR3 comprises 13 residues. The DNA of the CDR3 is TGTGCCTGGAGTCGGGACAAGAACACTGAAGCTTTCTTT. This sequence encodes CAWSRDKNTEAFF.

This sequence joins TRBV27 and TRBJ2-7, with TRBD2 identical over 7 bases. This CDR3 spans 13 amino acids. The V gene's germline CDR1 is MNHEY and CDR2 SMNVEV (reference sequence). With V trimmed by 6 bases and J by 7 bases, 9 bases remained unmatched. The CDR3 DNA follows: TGTGCCAGCAGGAGCGGGGCTAACAATGAGCAGTACTTC. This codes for CASRSGANNEQYF.

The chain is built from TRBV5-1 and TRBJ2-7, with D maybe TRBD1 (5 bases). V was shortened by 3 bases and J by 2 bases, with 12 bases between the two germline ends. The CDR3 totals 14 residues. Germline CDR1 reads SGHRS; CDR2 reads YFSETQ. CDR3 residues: CASSSTGLPYEQYF. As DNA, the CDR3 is TGCGCCAGCAGCTCCACAGGTTTGCCCTACGAGCAGTACTTC.

The CDR3 DNA reads TGTGCCAGCGCCACGGGGACGGGAGGCACAGATACGCAGTATTTT. Amino acid sequence: CASATGTGGTDTQYF. V and J are TRBV2 and TRBJ2-3; TRBD2 is a possible D gene (6 bases). This CDR3 region has 15 residues. V lost 8 bases and J lost 1, with 16 bases in between. Per the germline V gene, CDR1 is SNHLY and CDR2 is FYNNEI.

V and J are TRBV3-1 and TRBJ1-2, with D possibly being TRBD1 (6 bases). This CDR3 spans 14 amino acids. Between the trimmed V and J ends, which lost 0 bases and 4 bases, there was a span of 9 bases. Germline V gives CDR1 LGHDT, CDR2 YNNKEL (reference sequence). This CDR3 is CASSQEVGGYGYTF. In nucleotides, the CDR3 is TGTGCCAGCAGCCAAGAGGTAGGGGGCTATGGCTACACCTTC.